Listed below are T cell receptor beta chains from one sample, sequenced in a study of cytomegalovirus exposure and HLA in healthy donors. TCRdb keeps only in-frame clones here, not all; method: immunoSEQ multiplex PCR. The sample holds around 150,000 clones; approximately 77% are singletons and the top ten take around 1.5%. The specimen sequenced was PBMCs. Receptors originate from a man aged 18 to 29 in good health and CMV-seronegative. CDR3s include the opening cysteine and the closing phenylalanine or tryptophan. The D gene is left open where the match is weak. Clone size is given for some rows only: seen once, a few or many times, or a class if the clone is expanded.

TRBJ2-5 NA NA TRBV10-3 TGTGCCATCTCAGAGGAAACGGATTTGGCGGAGACCCAGTACTTC CAISEETDLAETQYF
TRBJ2-1 TRBD2 NA TRBV7-2 TGTGCCAGCAGCTTAGGGGGTCCGGGACTAGCTAATGAGCAGTTCTTC CASSLGGPGLANEQFF
TRBJ2-3 NA NA TRBV19 TGTGCCAGTAGTATGGCGGGGGCGAGCACAGATACGCAGTATTTT CASSMAGASTDTQYF
TRBJ2-5 TRBD1 NA TRBV6-5 TGTGCCAGCAGTCTACCGGGACAGGGTTCAGAGACCCAGTACTTC CASSLPGQGSETQYF
TRBJ2-7 TRBD1 NA TRBV7-9 TGTGCCAGCAGCACAGGACAGGGTTCCTACGAGCAGTACTTC CASSTGQGSYEQYF
TRBJ1-2 NA NA TRBV7-9 TGTGCCAGCACCCCAGGAGGGCTTGGCTATGGCTACACCTTC CASTPGGLGYGYTF
TRBJ2-1 NA NA TRBV19 TGTGCCAGTAGTATTCGAGGTTCACATGAGCAGTTCTTC CASSIRGSHEQFF
TRBJ2-7 NA once TRBV15 TGTGCCACCAGCAAAGGAGGGCTAAGCTCCTACGAGCAGTACTTC CATSKGGLSSYEQYF
TRBJ2-7 TRBD2 NA TRBV7-6 TGTGCCAGCAGCCGGACCCCGGGACTAGCGGGAGCGGGTGAGCAGTACTTC CASSRTPGLAGAGEQYF
TRBJ1-2 NA NA TRBV23-1 TGCGCCAGCAGTCAAACCGTCGTCCCGGGACACTGGAACGGTGGCTACACCTTC CASSQTVVPGHWNGGYTF
TRBJ2-2 NA NA TRBV6-4 TGTGCCAGCAGGCCCCTAGCGAACACCGGGGAGCTGTTTTTT CASRPLANTGELFF
TRBJ2-1 TRBD2 NA TRBV5-6 TGTGCCAGCAGCTTGGAACTAGCGCCTGGTTTCAGTCTCAATGAGCAGTTCTTC CASSLELAPGFSLNEQFF
TRBJ1-2 TRBD1 NA TRBV5-4 TGTGCCAGCAGCCTTAACGACAGGGCTCGATATGGCTACACCTTC CASSLNDRARYGYTF
TRBJ2-7 TRBD2 NA TRBV7-2 TGTGCCAGCAGCTTAGATGGACTAGCCAAGAACCAATACGAGCAGTACTTC CASSLDGLAKNQYEQYF
TRBJ2-7 TRBD2 NA TRBV9 TGTGCCAGCAGCCTGGGGACTAGCGATCTCTACGAGCAGTACTTC CASSLGTSDLYEQYF
TRBJ2-1 TRBD2 NA TRBV5-1 TGCGCCACCCAAACCCGGACTAGCGGGAAACCCACGGGGTCCAATGAGCAGTTCTTC CATQTRTSGKPTGSNEQFF
TRBJ2-2 TRBD2 NA TRBV28 TGTGCCAGCAGTACCAGGGCGGGAGGACTCGGGGAGCTGTTTTTT CASSTRAGGLGELFF
TRBJ2-7 NA few TRBV7-2 TGTGCCAGCAGCTTGATCACTAACTCCTGGAGCGAGCAGTACTTC CASSLITNSWSEQYF
TRBJ2-3 NA NA TRBV29-1 TGCAGCGCACTTATCCCCCATAACTCGGGCACAGATACGCAGTATTTT CSALIPHNSGTDTQYF
TRBJ2-7 NA NA TRBV9 TGTGCCAGCAGCGTAGGAAGAGTGGGGGACAACTCCTACGAGCAGTACTTC CASSVGRVGDNSYEQYF
TRBJ1-5 NA NA TRBV4-2 TGTGCCAGCAGCCAAGGGGGGGGAGGAAGCAATCAGCCCCAGCATTTT CASSQGGGGSNQPQHF
TRBJ2-7 NA NA TRBV5-1 TGCGCCAGCAACCACCTAGGGGAAAGCTCGACGTACGAGCAGTACTTC CASNHLGESSTYEQYF
TRBJ2-7 TRBD2 NA TRBV15 TGTGCCACCAGCAGAGGAACGCTAGCGGGCTCCTACGAGCAGTACTTC CATSRGTLAGSYEQYF
TRBJ1-5 NA NA TRBV7-8 TGTGCCAGCAGCTTAGCGGCAGGGGTTGCCCAGCATTTT CASSLAAGVAQHF
TRBJ2-3 TRBD1 NA TRBV7-8 TGTGCCAGCAGCTTGAGACAGGGAGATACGCAGTATTTT CASSLRQGDTQYF
TRBJ2-3 NA NA TRBV18 TGTGCCAGCTCACCAACAAACAGGAGAGCTAGCACAGATACGCAGTATTTT CASSPTNRRASTDTQYF
TRBJ2-7 TRBD2 NA TRBV5-4 TGTGCCAGCAGGCCTAGCGGGGACTACGAGCAGTACTTC CASRPSGDYEQYF
TRBJ2-1 NA NA TRBV18 TGTGCCAGCTCACCACTGGCGACGGGCTCCTACAATGAGCAGTTCTTC CASSPLATGSYNEQFF
TRBJ2-1 TRBD2 NA TRBV25-1 TGTGCCAGCAGTGGGTTACTAGCGGACAATGAGCAGTTCTTC CASSGLLADNEQFF
TRBJ2-5 TRBD1 NA TRBV25-1 TGTGCCAGCAGTTCCGGGGACAGGGGTTGGGAGACCCAGTACTTC CASSSGDRGWETQYF
TRBJ1-5 NA NA TRBV27 TGTGCCAGCAGTCCCTACACCTCTGGGAGTCAGCCCCAGCATTTT CASSPYTSGSQPQHF
TRBJ1-1 NA NA TRBV20-1 TGCAGTGCTTACAGGGATACTGAAGCTTTCTTT CSAYRDTEAFF
TRBJ2-7 TRBD1 NA TRBV2 TGTGCCAGCAGTGAACAGACAGGGGGCTGGGAGCAGTACTTC CASSEQTGGWEQYF
TRBJ2-5 TRBD1 NA TRBV30 TGTGCCTGGGGTCCGACAGGGCAGGAGACCCAGTACTTC CAWGPTGQETQYF
TRBJ2-7 TRBD2 NA TRBV28 TGTGCCAGCAGTCAAACGACTAGCGGGAGGGCCCGCGAGCAGTACTTC CASSQTTSGRAREQYF
TRBJ2-1 TRBD1 NA TRBV13 TGTGCCAGCAGCCCTGAGGACAGGGAATGGGATGAGCAGTTCTTC CASSPEDREWDEQFF
TRBJ2-6 NA NA TRBV20-1 TGCAGTGCTAGCGGGAGCGTCCTGACTTTC CSASGSVLTF
TRBJ2-7 NA NA TRBV5-5 TGTGCCAGCAGCTTGGGTGGCGGGTCCTACGAGCAGTACTTC CASSLGGGSYEQYF
TRBJ2-7 TRBD2 NA TRBV4-1 TGCGCCAGCAGCCAAGCGGGTAGCGGGATCTACGAGCAGTACTTC CASSQAGSGIYEQYF
TRBJ1-2 TRBD1 NA TRBV9 TGTGCCAGCAGCGGATATACAGGGGTCTATGGCTACACCTTC CASSGYTGVYGYTF
TRBJ1-2 NA NA TRBV6-1 TGTGCCAGCAGTATCCGGGACAAGTCCCTAAATGGCTACACCTTC CASSIRDKSLNGYTF
TRBJ2-7 NA NA TRBV5-1 TGCGCCAGCAGCTCAAGCGGAACCTCCTACGAGCAGTACTTC CASSSSGTSYEQYF
TRBJ2-1 NA few TRBV9 TGTGCCAGCAGCGCACTAGTCCATGAGCAGTTCTTC CASSALVHEQFF
TRBJ2-5 TRBD2 few TRBV7-2 TGTGCCAGCAGCCCCGGGACTAGCAGGGAGACCCAGTACTTC CASSPGTSRETQYF
TRBJ2-7 TRBD2 NA TRBV7-2 TGTGCCAGCACCACAAGCGGGAAAATCGGCCACGAGCAGTACTTC CASTTSGKIGHEQYF
TRBJ2-6 NA few TRBV5-8 TGTGCCAGCAGCTTGGACTATGGCCCATCTGGGGCCAACGTCCTGACTTTC CASSLDYGPSGANVLTF
TRBJ2-7 NA NA TRBV6-5 TGTGCCAGCAGTTACCGGGGTGCGGGCCCCTCCTACGAGCAGTACTTC CASSYRGAGPSYEQYF
TRBJ2-5 TRBD1 NA TRBV2 TGTGCCAGCAGTGAAAGCGGGACAGGGAGGAAGACCCAGTACTTC CASSESGTGRKTQYF
TRBJ2-2 NA NA TRBV2 TGTGCCAGCAGAGGGGAACCCGGGGAGCTGTTTTTT CASRGEPGELFF
TRBJ2-1 TRBD2 NA TRBV2 TGTGCCAGCAGTAAGGGACTAGCGGGAGGGTACGATGAGCAGTTCTTC CASSKGLAGGYDEQFF
TRBJ2-7 TRBD1 NA TRBV11-2 TGTGCCAGCAGCCTCCGGGACAGGGGAACGCAACTGAGCGAGCAGTACTTC CASSLRDRGTQLSEQYF
TRBJ2-1 TRBD2 NA TRBV19 TGTGCCAGTAGTAATAGCGGGAGGGCCCCCTACAATGAGCAGTTCTTC CASSNSGRAPYNEQFF
TRBJ1-2 NA NA TRBV27 TGTGCCAGCAGTTTACCCGGGACAATCAATGGCTACACCTTC CASSLPGTINGYTF
TRBJ2-1 TRBD1 few TRBV28 TGTGCCAGCAGGGAGGGGACAGGGGGCGCGGATAAGCAGTTCTTC CASREGTGGADKQFF
TRBJ2-1 TRBD2 NA TRBV5-6 TGTGCCAGCGGCCTAGCGGGATGGGACAATGAGCAGTTCTTC CASGLAGWDNEQFF